Described below is a single T cell receptor (beta chain) sequence and its context. The table came from immunoSEQ multiplex PCR; TCRdb's copy has only in-frame clones and leaves some out. This sample has roughly 410,000 clones, with 70% to 90% found just once. This specimen belongs to a study of blood T cell repertoires in COVID-19. Study-level background: The United States, Italy and Spain supplied acute and convalescent COVID-19 samples.

Per germline, CDR1 GTSNPN and CDR2 SVGIG (reference sequence). Trimming took 0 bases from V and 0 from J, leaving 6 bases between them. This CDR3 contains 14 residues. During active infection, Seattle patients enrolled and were then monitored through disease. The chain links TRBV30 to TRBJ1-3; TRBD1 might be the D (5 bases). The receptor was derived from a woman aged 55-75 years with COVID-19, enrolled during active disease. The sequenced sample was peripheral blood. CDR3 amino acids: CAWSVQASGNTIYF. CDR3 sequence (DNA): TGTGCCTGGAGTGTACAGGCCTCTGGAAACACCATATATTTT. Full variable domain (missing parts from reference TRBV30 and TRBJ1-3): SQTIHQWPATLVQPVGSPLSLECTVEGTSNPNLYWYRQAAGRGLQLLFYSVGIGQISSEVPQNLSASRPQDRQFILSSKKLLLSDSGFYLCAWSVQASGNTIYFGEGSWLTVV.